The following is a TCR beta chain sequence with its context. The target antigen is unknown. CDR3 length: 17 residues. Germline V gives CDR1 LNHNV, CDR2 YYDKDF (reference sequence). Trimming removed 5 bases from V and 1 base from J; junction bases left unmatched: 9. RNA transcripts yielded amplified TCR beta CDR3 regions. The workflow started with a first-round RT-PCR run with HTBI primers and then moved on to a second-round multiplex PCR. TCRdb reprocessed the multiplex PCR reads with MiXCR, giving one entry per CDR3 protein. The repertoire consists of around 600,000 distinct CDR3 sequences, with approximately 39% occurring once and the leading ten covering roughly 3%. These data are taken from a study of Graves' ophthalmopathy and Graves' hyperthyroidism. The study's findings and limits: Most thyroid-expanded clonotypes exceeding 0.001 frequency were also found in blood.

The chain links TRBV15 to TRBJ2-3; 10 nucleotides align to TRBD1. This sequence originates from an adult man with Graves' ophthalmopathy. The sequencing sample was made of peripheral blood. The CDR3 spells CATSGTWTGGGTDTQYF. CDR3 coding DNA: TGTGCCACCAGCGGAACCTGGACAGGGGGGGGCACAGATACGCAGTATTTT. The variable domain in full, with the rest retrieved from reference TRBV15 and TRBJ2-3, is DAMVIQNPRYQVTQFGKPVTLSCSQTLNHNVMYWYQQKSSQAPKLLFHYYDKDFNNEADTPDNFQSRRPNTSFCFLDIRSPGLGDTAMYLCATSGTWTGGGTDTQYFGPGTRLTVL.